A single sample gave rise to the 3 T cell receptor beta chains below, sequenced in a study of T cells after yellow fever vaccination (dated 2019 in TCRdb). This sample's treatment or condition label indicates: live attenuated yellow fever vaccine strain. Library preparation employed 5' RACE. Sequencer: Illumina NovaSeq 6000. Clones were called with MiXCR by TCRdb after fastp trimmed the public reads at Q25, and only in-frame beta chains were retained. Records with the same CDR3 protein are collapsed into one entry carrying the most frequent genes and DNA. A total of around 330,000 distinct CDR3 sequences appear in this sample, around 3.6% of them only once. The ten largest clones represent roughly a quarter of the sample. This material consisted of PBMCs, taken on the day of the yellow fever booster vaccination. Receptor source: a man between 18 and 35 years old who received the YFV17D yellow fever vaccine.

This clonotype was seen a few times. This rearrangement joins TRBV5-1 to TRBJ1-6, with 10 bases fitting TRBD1. Germline values: CDR1 SGHRS, CDR2 YFSETQ. The CDR3 sequence is 18 residues long. J lost 7 bases, V lost 2 bases, and 12 bases had no gene match. CDR3 sequence: CASSLGTGVGGLNSPLHF. As DNA, the CDR3 is TGCGCCAGCAGCTTAGGGACAGGGGTCGGGGGGTTGAATTCACCCCTCCACTTT.

This clonotype was detected many times. V and J are TRBV20-1 and TRBJ2-1; 8 positions match TRBD1. Trimming cost V 2 bases and J 2 bases; bases outside gene matches: 8. Germline CDR1 reads DFQATT; CDR2 reads SNEGSKA (reference sequence). The CDR3 runs to 16 residues. The CDR3 is CSARPLGQGPYNEQFF. CDR3 nucleotide sequence: TGCAGTGCTAGACCGCTTGGACAGGGCCCCTACAATGAGCAGTTCTTC.

This clonotype was counted many times. The chain uses TRBV11-3 and TRBJ1-1; possible D gene TRBD1, 6 bases. This CDR3 has 14 residues. The germline gives CDR1 SGHNT, CDR2 YENEEA. With 4 bases removed from V and 3 bases from J, the gap between germline ends came to 12 bases. The CDR3: CASSSTGRDTEAFF. DNA of the CDR3: TGTGCCAGCAGCTCGACAGGCCGCGACACTGAAGCTTTCTTT.